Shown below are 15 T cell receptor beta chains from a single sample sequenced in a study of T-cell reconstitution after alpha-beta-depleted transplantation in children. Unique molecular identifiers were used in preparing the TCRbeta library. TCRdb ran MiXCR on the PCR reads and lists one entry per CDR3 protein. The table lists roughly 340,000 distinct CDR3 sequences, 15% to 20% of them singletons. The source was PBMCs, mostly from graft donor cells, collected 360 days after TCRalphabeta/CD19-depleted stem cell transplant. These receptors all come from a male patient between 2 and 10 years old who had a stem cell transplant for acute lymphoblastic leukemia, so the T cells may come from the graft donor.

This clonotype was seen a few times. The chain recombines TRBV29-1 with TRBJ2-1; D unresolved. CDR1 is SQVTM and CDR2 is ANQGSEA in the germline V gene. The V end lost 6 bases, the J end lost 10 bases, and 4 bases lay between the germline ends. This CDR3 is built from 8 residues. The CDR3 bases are TGCAGCGTCTCCGAGCAGTTCTTC. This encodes CSVSEQFF.

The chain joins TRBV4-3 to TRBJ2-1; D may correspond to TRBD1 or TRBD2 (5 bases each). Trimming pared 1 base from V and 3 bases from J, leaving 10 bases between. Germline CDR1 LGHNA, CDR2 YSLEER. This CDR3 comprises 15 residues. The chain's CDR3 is CASSQVRDLYNEQFF. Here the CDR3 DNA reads TGCGCCAGCAGCCAAGTGAGGGACCTCTACAATGAGCAGTTCTTC.

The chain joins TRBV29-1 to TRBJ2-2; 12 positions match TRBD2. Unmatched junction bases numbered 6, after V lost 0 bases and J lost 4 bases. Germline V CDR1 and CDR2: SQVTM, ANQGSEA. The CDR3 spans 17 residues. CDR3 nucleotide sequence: TGCAGCGTTGAAGATCCCCTAGCGGGAGGGGGCACCGGGGAGCTGTTTTTT. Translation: CSVEDPLAGGGTGELFF.

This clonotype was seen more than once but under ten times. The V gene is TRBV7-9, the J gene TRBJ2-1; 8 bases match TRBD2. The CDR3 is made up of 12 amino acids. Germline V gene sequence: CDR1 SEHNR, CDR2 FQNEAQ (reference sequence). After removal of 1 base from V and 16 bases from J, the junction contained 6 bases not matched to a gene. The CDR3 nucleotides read TGTGCCAGCAGCTTAGAGGCAGCGGGAGATTTCTTC. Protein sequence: CASSLEAAGDFF.

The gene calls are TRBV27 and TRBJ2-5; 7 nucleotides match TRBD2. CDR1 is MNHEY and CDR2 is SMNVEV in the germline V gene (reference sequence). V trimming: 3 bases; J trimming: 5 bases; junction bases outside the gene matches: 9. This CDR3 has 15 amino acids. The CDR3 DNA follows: TGTGCCAGCAGTTTGGTGGGAGGGCCGGGGGAGACCCAGTACTTC. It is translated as CASSLVGGPGETQYF.

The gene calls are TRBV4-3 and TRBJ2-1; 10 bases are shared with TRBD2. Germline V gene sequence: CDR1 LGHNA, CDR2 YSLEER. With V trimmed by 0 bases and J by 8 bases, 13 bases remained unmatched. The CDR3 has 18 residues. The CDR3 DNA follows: TGCGCCAGCAGCCAAGATCGCGTGGGCAGCGGGAGGGCCTATGAGCAGTTCTTC. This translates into CASSQDRVGSGRAYEQFF.

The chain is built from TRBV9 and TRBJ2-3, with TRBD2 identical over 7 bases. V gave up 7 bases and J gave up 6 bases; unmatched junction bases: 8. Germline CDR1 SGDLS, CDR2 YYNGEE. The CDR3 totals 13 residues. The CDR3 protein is CASAWAGEDTQYF. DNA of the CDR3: TGTGCCAGCGCCTGGGCGGGAGAGGATACGCAGTATTTT.

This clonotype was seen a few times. The CDR3 protein is CAWRRTGTYEQYF. CDR3 in DNA: TGTGCCTGGAGACGGACAGGGACCTACGAGCAGTACTTC. The V call is TRBV30, the J call TRBJ2-7, with 8 bases aligning to TRBD1. The CDR3 has 13 amino acids. CDR1 and CDR2 (germline): GTSNPN, SVGIG (reference sequence). V gave up 3 bases and J gave up 2 bases; unmatched junction bases: 3.

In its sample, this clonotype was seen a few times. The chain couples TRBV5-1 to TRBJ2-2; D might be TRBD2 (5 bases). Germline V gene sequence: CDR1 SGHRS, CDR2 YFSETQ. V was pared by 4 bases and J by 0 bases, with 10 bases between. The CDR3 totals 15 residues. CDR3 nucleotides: TGCGCCAGCAGCCAGCGGCTGACGAACACCGGGGAGCTGTTTTTT. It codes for CASSQRLTNTGELFF.

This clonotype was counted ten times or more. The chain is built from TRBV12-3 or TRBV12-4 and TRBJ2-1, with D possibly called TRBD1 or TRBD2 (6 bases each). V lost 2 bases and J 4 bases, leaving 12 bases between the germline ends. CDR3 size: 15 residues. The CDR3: CASSLLTGGYNEQFF. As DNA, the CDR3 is TGTGCCAGCAGTTTATTGACAGGAGGGTACAATGAGCAGTTCTTC.

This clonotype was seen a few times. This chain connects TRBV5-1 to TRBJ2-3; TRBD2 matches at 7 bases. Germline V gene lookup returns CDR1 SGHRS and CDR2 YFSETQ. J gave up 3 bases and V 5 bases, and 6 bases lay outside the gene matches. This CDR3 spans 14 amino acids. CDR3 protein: CASRVSSGTDTQYF. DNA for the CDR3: TGCGCCAGCAGGGTTTCTAGCGGAACAGATACGCAGTATTTT.

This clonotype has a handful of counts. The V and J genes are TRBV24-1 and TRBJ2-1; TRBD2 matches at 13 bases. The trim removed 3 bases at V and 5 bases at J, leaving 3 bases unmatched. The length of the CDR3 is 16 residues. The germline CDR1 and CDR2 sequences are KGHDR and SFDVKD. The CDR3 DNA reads TGTGCCACCAGTGATCCCGGGACTAGCGGGGACAATGAGCAGTTCTTC. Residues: CATSDPGTSGDNEQFF.

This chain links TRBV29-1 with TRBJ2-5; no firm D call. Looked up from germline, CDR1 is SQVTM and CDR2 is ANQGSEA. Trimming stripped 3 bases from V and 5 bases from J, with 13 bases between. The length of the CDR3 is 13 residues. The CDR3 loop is CSVDPTVQETQYF. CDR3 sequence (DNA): TGCAGCGTTGACCCTACAGTTCAGGAGACCCAGTACTTC. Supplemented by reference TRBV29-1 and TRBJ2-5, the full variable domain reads SAVISQKPSRDICQRGTSLTIQCQVDSQVTMMFWYRQQPGQSLTLIATANQGSEATYESGFVIDKFPISRPNLTFSTLTVSNMSPEDSSIYLCSVDPTVQETQYFGPGTRLLVL.

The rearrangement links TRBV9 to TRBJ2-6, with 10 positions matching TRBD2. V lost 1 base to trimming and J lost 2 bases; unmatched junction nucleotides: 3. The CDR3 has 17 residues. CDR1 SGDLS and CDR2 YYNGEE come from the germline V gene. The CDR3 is CASSVPSGSPGANVLTF. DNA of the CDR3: TGTGCCAGCAGCGTACCTAGCGGGAGCCCTGGGGCCAACGTCCTGACTTTC.

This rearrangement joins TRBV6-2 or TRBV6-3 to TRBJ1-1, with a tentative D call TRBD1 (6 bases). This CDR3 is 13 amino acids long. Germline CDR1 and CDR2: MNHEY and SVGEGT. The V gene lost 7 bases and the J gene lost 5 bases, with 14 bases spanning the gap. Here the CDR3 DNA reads TGTGCCAGCAAGGGGGTAGTGAGGACTGAAGCTTTCTTT. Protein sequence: CASKGVVRTEAFF.